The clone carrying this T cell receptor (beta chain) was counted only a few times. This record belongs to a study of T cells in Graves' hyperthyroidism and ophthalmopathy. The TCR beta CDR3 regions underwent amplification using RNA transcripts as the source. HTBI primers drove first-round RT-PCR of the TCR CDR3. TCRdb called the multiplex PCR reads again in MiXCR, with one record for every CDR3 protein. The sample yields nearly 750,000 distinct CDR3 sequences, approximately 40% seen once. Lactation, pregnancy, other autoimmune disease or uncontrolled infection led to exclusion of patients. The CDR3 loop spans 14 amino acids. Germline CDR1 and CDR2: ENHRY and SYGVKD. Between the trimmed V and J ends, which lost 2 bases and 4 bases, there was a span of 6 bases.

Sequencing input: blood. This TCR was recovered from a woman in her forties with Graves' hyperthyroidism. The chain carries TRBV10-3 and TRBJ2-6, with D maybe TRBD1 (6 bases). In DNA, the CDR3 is TGTGCCATCAGTGAGGGACAGGGGGCCAACGTCCTGACTTTC. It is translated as CAISEGQGANVLTF.